The T cell receptor beta chain under discussion was sequenced for a study of cytomegalovirus exposure and HLA in healthy donors. Whole-study context: T cells numbering about 179 million yielded 100 million to 120 million unique TCR beta sequences in an earlier analysis. From HLA-typed donors, an early data release held tens of millions of unique TCRs. The study, taken as a whole, reports: Indistinguishable V segments such as TRBV6-2 and TRBV6-3 were excluded.

It was with 60 Vbeta and 13 Jbeta primers that the PCR ran. This table comes from immunoSEQ multiplex PCR, and its TCRdb copy is limited to in-frame clones, with some not included. The profile shows about 100,000 clones, around 76% of them singletons. Points on this clone: Its antigen is unknown.

The CDR3 extends over 13 amino acids. CDR1 and CDR2 from the germline V gene are SQVTM and ANQGSEA. Trimming took 3 bases from V and 6 from J; bases not matched to a gene: 8. This clonotype was obtained from a man aged 25-45 years in good health and CMV-seropositive. The rearrangement links TRBV29-1 to TRBJ2-7; 7 bases match TRBD1. Sequenced sample: PBMCs. The CDR3 DNA is TGCAGCGTTGAGAAGGGGGCGCTGGGCGAGCAGTACTTC. It encodes CSVEKGALGEQYF.